These 3 T cell receptor beta chains were all obtained from the same sample, sequenced in a study of blood T cell repertoires in COVID-19. The protocol was immunoSEQ multiplex PCR, while the TCRdb copy is restricted to in-frame clones and leaves out a portion. The data contain roughly 220,000 clones, around 80% of them singletons. Material for sequencing was peripheral blood. The receptor set was obtained from a woman aged 60-70 years who had recovered from COVID-19.

This rearrangement joins TRBV12-3 or TRBV12-4 to TRBJ1-2; TRBD1 might be the D (6 bases). Trimming pared 6 bases from V and 3 bases from J, leaving 11 bases between. CDR3 size: 13 residues. For the CDR3, the DNA is TGTGCCAGCAGGGGGGCGGGGGACTATGGCTACACCTTC. Encoded protein: CASRGAGDYGYTF.

The chain has TRBV14 and TRBJ2-2, with D perhaps matching TRBD1 (5 bases). The V end was cut by 4 bases, the J end by 6 bases, with 9 bases between. CDR1 is SGHDN, CDR2 FVKESK, per germline. The CDR3 covers 13 residues. The CDR3 protein is CASSLPGSGELFF. CDR3 nucleotides: TGTGCCAGCAGCCTGCCAGGGTCCGGGGAGCTGTTTTTT.

The chain couples TRBV6-2 or TRBV6-3 to TRBJ2-1, with 8 bases that match TRBD1. V shed 6 bases, J shed 2 bases, and the junction held 12 bases outside the gene matches. CDR1 MNHEY and CDR2 SVGEGT come from the germline V gene. The CDR3 totals 17 residues. This chain's CDR3 is CASSLGTGRGTYNEQFF. CDR3 nucleotide sequence: TGTGCCAGCAGCCTAGGGACAGGCCGGGGGACCTACAATGAGCAGTTCTTC.